The rows below give T cell receptor beta chains drawn from one sample of a study of STAT5B mutations in CD4+ large granular lymphocyte leukemia. Produced via immunoSEQ multiplex PCR; TCRdb's table is partial and in-frame only. The table includes 40,000 to 55,000 clones, about four fifths detected once. The sequencing input was CD4+ T cells from blood buffy coats. These receptor sequences come from a human donor in good health. The CDR3 runs from the conserved cysteine through the conserved F or W. D genes are given only for firm matches.

J gene: TRBJ2-1
CDR3 length: 18
V gene: TRBV5-4
D gene: NA
CDR3 protein: CASSPGGTLRLTYNEQFF

J gene: TRBJ1-1
CDR3 length: 14
V gene: TRBV27
D gene: NA
CDR3 protein: CASSLNTGRGEAFF

J gene: TRBJ1-2
CDR3 length: 15
V gene: TRBV6-1
D gene: NA
CDR3 protein: CASNQPAGGWYGYTF

J gene: TRBJ2-1
CDR3 length: 15
V gene: TRBV7-2
D gene: TRBD1
CDR3 protein: CASSTQQGLWNEQFF

J gene: TRBJ2-2
CDR3 length: 13
V gene: TRBV6-5
D gene: NA
CDR3 protein: CASGRGATGELFF

J gene: TRBJ1-4
CDR3 length: 13
V gene: TRBV11-3
D gene: NA
CDR3 protein: CASSFTTNEKLFF

J gene: TRBJ2-7
CDR3 length: 14
V gene: TRBV18
D gene: NA
CDR3 protein: CASSPGDNSYEQYF

J gene: TRBJ1-5
CDR3 length: 14
V gene: TRBV19
D gene: NA
CDR3 protein: CASSPGPGLQSQHF

J gene: TRBJ2-1
CDR3 length: 15
V gene: TRBV5-1
D gene: NA
CDR3 protein: CASSLGGTAYNEQFF

J gene: TRBJ2-1
CDR3 length: 18
V gene: TRBV6-1
D gene: TRBD2
CDR3 protein: CASSEEPGLAPGAIEQFF

J gene: TRBJ1-3
CDR3 length: 14
V gene: TRBV27
D gene: NA
CDR3 protein: CASSSVNSGNTIYF

J gene: TRBJ2-7
CDR3 length: 16
V gene: TRBV6-1
D gene: TRBD1
CDR3 protein: CASSELDRAQTYEQYF

J gene: TRBJ2-2
CDR3 length: 13
V gene: TRBV7-6
D gene: NA
CDR3 protein: CASSLDGPGELFF